Following are 27 T cell receptor beta chains from one sample sequenced in a study of blood T cell repertoires in COVID-19. TCRdb's copy holds only in-frame clones and misses some; the assay was immunoSEQ multiplex PCR. This table holds 150,000 to 200,000 clones, under 90% found once. What was sequenced was peripheral blood. Every receptor here comes from a woman aged 65 to 85 with COVID-19, enrolled during active disease.

The chain is built from TRBV7-8 and TRBJ1-1; no clear D gene. From germline, CDR1 is SGHVS and CDR2 FQNEAQ. The CDR3 totals 12 residues. V was clipped by 5 bases and J by 8 bases, with 12 bases between them. CDR3 sequence reads: CASSRASVEAFF. The CDR3 nucleotides are TGTGCCAGCAGCCGGGCCTCAGTAGAAGCTTTCTTT.

The rearrangement links TRBV3-1 (or the pseudogene TRBV3-2) to TRBJ1-2; D is undetermined. Germline V gene data show CDR1 as LGHDT and CDR2 as YNNKEL (reference sequence). The CDR3 contains 13 residues. Trimming removed 2 bases at V and 7 bases at J, with 11 bases between. DNA of the CDR3: TGTGCCAGCAGCCAAAGGAGGGAGAGTGGCTACACCTTC. It yields the protein CASSQRRESGYTF.

The CDR3 nucleotides are TGTGCCAACACAGGGGGCGGCTACACCTTC. It encodes CANTGGGYTF. The chain links TRBV28 to TRBJ1-2, with 9 nucleotides matching TRBD1. The V gene end was trimmed by 10 bases and the J gene end by 8 bases; junction bases not matched to a gene: 2. Germline loops: CDR1 MDHEN, CDR2 SYDVKM. The CDR3 extends over 10 amino acids.

The V call is TRBV5-6, the J call TRBJ2-7; 8 bases map to TRBD2. CDR1 SGHDT and CDR2 YYEEEE come from the germline V gene. This CDR3 is built from 14 residues. V lost 4 bases, J lost 1 base, and 4 bases stayed unmatched. The CDR3 coding sequence is TGTGCCAGCAGCCGCTTAGCGGGATCCTACGAGCAGTACTTC. It translates to CASSRLAGSYEQYF. Drawing the rest from reference TRBV5-6 and TRBJ2-7, the complete variable domain is DAGVTQSPTHLIKTRGQQVTLRCSPKSGHDTVSWYQQALGQGPQFIFQYYEEEERQRGNFPDRFSGHQFPNYSSELNVNALLLGDSALYLCASSRLAGSYEQYFGPGTRLTVT.

As for this clone: Other nucleotide sequences from this sample produce the same CDR3. The gene calls are TRBV3-1 (or the pseudogene TRBV3-2) and TRBJ2-2, with D perhaps matching TRBD2 (5 bases). Looked up from germline, CDR1 is LGHDT and CDR2 is YNNKEL (reference sequence). The CDR3 runs 13 residues. V lost 0 bases and J 7 bases, leaving 6 bases between the germline ends. CDR3 amino acids: CASSQEAGGELFF. CDR3 nucleotides: TGTGCCAGCAGCCAAGAGGCGGGCGGGGAGCTGTTTTTT.

This clone was counted a single time. This chain uses TRBV15 with TRBJ2-5; a possible D gene is TRBD1 (6 bases). From germline, CDR1 is LNHNV and CDR2 YYDKDF (reference sequence). The CDR3 length is 14 residues. V was clipped by 0 bases and J by 5 bases, with 10 bases between them. The CDR3 loop is CATSRDQGRETQYF. The CDR3 DNA sequence: TGTGCCACCAGCAGAGATCAGGGGCGGGAGACCCAGTACTTC.

In regard to this clone: Other DNA sequences in the sample encode the same CDR3. The rearrangement uses TRBV18 and TRBJ1-5; 9 positions agree with TRBD1. The germline gives CDR1 KGHSH, CDR2 LQKENI. The CDR3 has 14 residues. The V gene end was trimmed by 3 bases and the J gene end by 4 bases; junction bases not matched to a gene: 1. The CDR3 spells CASSPGTGNQPQHF. CDR3 bases: TGTGCCAGCTCACCTGGGACAGGGAATCAGCCCCAGCATTTT.

The chain joins TRBV12-5 to TRBJ2-5; 8 bases align to TRBD2. The CDR3 runs to 14 residues. V was pared by 4 bases and J by 5 bases, with 6 bases of the junction left unmatched. Germline V gives CDR1 LGHNT, CDR2 FRNRAP. CDR3 in amino acids: CASGSWTGGETQYF. CDR3 coding DNA: TGTGCTAGTGGTTCATGGACGGGGGGGGAGACCCAGTACTTC.

The rearrangement joins TRBV27 to TRBJ2-3; possible D gene TRBD2, 7 bases. The CDR3 totals 15 residues. CDR1 and CDR2 from the germline V gene are MNHEY and SMNVEV (reference sequence). Trimming removed 6 bases from V and 1 base from J, with 14 bases in between. The chain's CDR3 is CASRGRGWGTDTQYF. The CDR3 DNA sequence: TGTGCCAGCAGAGGGAGGGGGTGGGGCACAGATACGCAGTATTTT.

The rearrangement joins TRBV5-1 to TRBJ2-3; the D gene is possibly TRBD2 (6 bases). Trimming pared 6 bases from V and 0 bases from J, leaving 17 bases between. The germline gives CDR1 SGHRS, CDR2 YFSETQ. The CDR3 totals 16 residues. The CDR3 is CASTVTLGTSTDTQYF. The CDR3 DNA follows: TGCGCCAGCACCGTAACGTTAGGGACTAGCACAGATACGCAGTATTTT.

The V and J genes are TRBV6-1 and TRBJ1-6; a weak D match, TRBD1 (5 bases). The CDR3 consists of 16 residues. In germline, CDR1 is MNHNS, CDR2 SASEGT. Trimming left V 4 bases short and J 7 bases short, with 17 bases between. In DNA, the CDR3 is TGTGCCAGCAGTGGGACATCCATGGCGGGGAATTCACCCCTCCACTTT. It translates to CASSGTSMAGNSPLHF.

The rearrangement joins TRBV6-5 to TRBJ1-2; 7 bases agree with TRBD1. The CDR3 contains 12 residues. J lost 6 bases, V lost 5 bases, and 3 bases had no gene match. Germline V gives CDR1 MNHEY, CDR2 SVGAGI. The CDR3 protein is CASSTQGDGYTF. The CDR3 nucleotides read TGTGCCAGCAGTACCCAGGGGGATGGCTACACCTTC.

This clone was detected once. The V gene is TRBV12-2, the J gene TRBJ1-4; whether TRBD1, the table's D call, matches the DNA was not checked. TRBV12-2 is a known pseudogene. The CDR3 spans 16 residues. The CDR3 DNA sequence: TGTGCAAGTCGCTTAAAACCACGACAGGGAGATGAAAAACTGTTTTTT. Translation gives CASRLKPRQGDEKLFF.

This clone has only one observation. The chain joins TRBV12-5 to TRBJ1-4, with 9 bases aligning to TRBD1. CDR1 is LGHNT and CDR2 is FRNRAP in the germline V gene. Losses at the gene ends were 4 bases for V and 7 bases for J; bases not matched to a gene: 7. The CDR3 consists of 15 residues. The CDR3 spells CASGSGQGWGEKLFF. The CDR3 nucleotides are TGTGCTAGTGGTTCCGGACAGGGGTGGGGTGAAAAACTGTTTTTT.

As regards this clone: The sample holds other DNA sequences that translate to the same CDR3. The chain combines TRBV9 with TRBJ2-5; D unresolved. The germline gives CDR1 SGDLS, CDR2 YYNGEE. CDR3 length: 13 amino acids. Trimming took off 0 bases at V and 4 bases at J, with 7 bases between the two ends. The CDR3 reads CASSVGQRETQYF. The DNA for the CDR3 is TGTGCCAGCAGCGTAGGTCAGCGAGAGACCCAGTACTTC.

The rearrangement joins TRBV5-1 to TRBJ2-1, with TRBD2 identical over 14 bases. Germline CDR1 is SGHRS and CDR2 is YFSETQ. V shed 6 bases and J 6 bases; nucleotides not matched to a gene: 17. This CDR3 comprises 19 residues. DNA of the CDR3: TGCGCCAGCAACTTTCCGGGACTAGCGGGAGAAGATGGTACCAATGAGCAGTTCTTC. This encodes CASNFPGLAGEDGTNEQFF.

The rearrangement links TRBV21-1 to TRBJ1-6; the D call in the table, TRBD1, was not verified against the DNA. TRBV21-1 constitutes a pseudogene. The CDR3 consists of 17 residues. CDR3 sequence (DNA): TGTGCCAGCAGCAAAGATGAAAGGGACAGGGGTTATTCACCCCTCCACTTT. It yields the protein CASSKDERDRGYSPLHF.

The chain has TRBV5-5 and TRBJ1-5; D is unclear. The CDR3 sequence is 15 residues long. The V and J ends lost 6 bases and 4 bases respectively, with 17 bases between them. In germline, CDR1 is SGHKS, CDR2 YYEKEE (reference sequence). CDR3 protein: CASNQGDAANQPQHF. The CDR3 nucleotides read TGTGCCAGCAACCAAGGAGACGCGGCTAATCAGCCCCAGCATTTT.

This rearrangement joins TRBV10-3 to TRBJ2-3; 10 nucleotides line up with TRBD2. CDR3 length: 14 amino acids. Per germline, CDR1 ENHRY and CDR2 SYGVKD. With 10 bases clipped from V and 2 bases from J, the junction kept 6 bases outside the gene matches. CDR3 DNA sequence: TGTGCCACCGGACTAGCGGACTACACAGATACGCAGTATTTT. Amino acid sequence: CATGLADYTDTQYF.

This clone appeared once. The chain employs TRBV28 and TRBJ1-5; possible D gene TRBD1, 5 bases. The CDR3 has 16 residues. Per the germline V gene, CDR1 is MDHEN and CDR2 is SYDVKM. V lost 9 bases, J lost 0 bases, and 18 bases lay in between. CDR3 amino acids: CASAKGQGRSNQPQHF. In DNA form, the CDR3 reads TGTGCCAGTGCTAAAGGACAAGGCCGTAGCAATCAGCCCCAGCATTTT.

The CDR3 sequence: CASSSFSGDEQFF. The CDR3 DNA sequence: TGTGCCAGCAGTTCGTTCTCCGGGGATGAGCAGTTCTTC. V is TRBV6-5 and J is TRBJ2-1, with a tentative D call TRBD2 (5 bases). The length of the CDR3 is 13 residues. V dropped 4 bases and J dropped 8 bases, with 12 bases sitting between them. Germline V CDR1 and CDR2: MNHEY, SVGAGI.

The table lists this clone with a count of one. This chain joins TRBV3-1 (or the pseudogene TRBV3-2) and TRBJ2-3; no definite D call. Per the germline V gene, CDR1 is LGHDT and CDR2 is YNNKEL (reference sequence). The CDR3 length is 12 residues. Trimming pared 4 bases from V and 3 bases from J, leaving 5 bases between. CDR3 protein: CASSRGTDTQYF. The DNA of the CDR3 is TGTGCCAGCAGCCGAGGTACAGATACGCAGTATTTT.

V usage is TRBV28 and J usage is TRBJ1-2, with D possibly matching TRBD1 (5 bases). The V and J ends lost 2 bases and 4 bases respectively, with 11 bases between them. This CDR3 is 14 amino acids long. Germline loops: CDR1 MDHEN, CDR2 SYDVKM. The CDR3 spells CASSLVRVGYGYTF. Here the CDR3 DNA reads TGTGCCAGCAGTTTAGTCAGGGTTGGCTATGGCTACACCTTC.

This clone showed up just once. The V call is TRBV6-4, the J call TRBJ2-7; D is unclear. CDR3 length: 10 residues. Germline V gives CDR1 MRHNA, CDR2 SNTAGT. The V end was cut by 7 bases, the J end by 5 bases, with 6 bases between. The CDR3, as DNA: TGTGCCAGCAAGCCTAACGAGCAGTACGTC. Translation: CASKPNEQYV.

This chain uses TRBV27 with TRBJ1-5; D is ambiguous. The germline V gene encodes CDR1 MNHEY and CDR2 SMNVEV (reference sequence). This CDR3 is 12 amino acids long. The ends were cut back, 4 bases at V and 6 bases at J, with 7 bases in the middle. CDR3 protein: CASSSSGQPQHF. CDR3 nucleotide sequence: TGTGCCAGCAGTTCGTCGGGTCAGCCCCAGCATTTT.

CDR3: CAISVGLAVGNEQFF. The CDR3, as DNA: TGTGCCATCAGTGTTGGGCTAGCGGTGGGCAATGAGCAGTTCTTC. The gene calls are TRBV10-3 and TRBJ2-1; 7 nucleotides agree with TRBD2. Germline assignment: CDR1 ENHRY and CDR2 SYGVKD. The J segment lost 6 bases and the V segment lost 4 bases, leaving 9 bases of the junction unmatched. The CDR3 contains 15 residues.

The J gene is TRBJ2-3, the V gene TRBV5-1; no clear D. CDR1 and CDR2 from the germline V gene are SGHRS and YFSETQ. CDR3 length: 15 amino acids. V lost 1 base, J lost 0 bases, and 9 bases lay in between. As DNA, the CDR3 is TGCGCCAGCAGCTTGAGGAGTCCTAGCACAGATACGCAGTATTTT. Protein sequence: CASSLRSPSTDTQYF.